This TCR beta chain was identified in a study of T cells in Graves' hyperthyroidism and ophthalmopathy (dated by TCRdb to about 2019). About the investigation overall: Peripheral blood was sampled at the time of initial diagnosis, prior to any treatment. TCR V-J signatures able to tell the groups apart were searched for in a discovery cohort of 95 or so patients, of whom more than 40 had Graves' ophthalmopathy and under 65 had stable Graves' hyperthyroidism. Whether ophthalmopathy could be predicted prospectively was tested in an independent validation cohort made up of under 20 hyperthyroidism patients plus 17 patients who later progressed to ophthalmopathy. The roughly 100 discovery patients were divided at random into training and test sets in a 7:3 ratio. Thyroid tissue and blood T-cell repertoires from over 5 Graves' hyperthyroidism patients were also compared in the study. After sampling, hyperthyroidism patients received methimazole starting at 30 mg daily, and ophthalmopathy patients received high-dose intravenous methylprednisolone. The paper reports TCR Vbeta CDR3 sequencing of some 140 peripheral blood samples: around 45 ophthalmopathy, approximately 74 hyperthyroidism and approximately 17 progressor patients. Results the study describes overall, beyond this receptor: Most expanded thyroid clonotypes (frequency above 0.001) were also detected in blood, a finding suggesting that blood repertoires may reflect thyroid immune responses. Sample size was not statistically predetermined, and investigators were not blinded to group allocation. During validation, the model predicted progression to ophthalmopathy a median of about 6.5 months ahead of onset, with almost 71% sensitivity and 72.22% specificity. Ophthalmopathy was separated from stable hyperthyroidism by a 13 V-J signature model, with 87.88% sensitivity and around 81% specificity obtained in cross-validation and 80%/75% obtained in testing.

The hyperthyroidism patients were between 18 and 65 years old and newly diagnosed, with a disease duration of less than 2 months. Patients with uncontrolled infections, other autoimmune diseases, pregnancy or lactation were excluded. Diagnoses were based on clinical symptoms, serum thyroxine and TRAb, thyroid ultrasound and orbital computed tomography. For progressor patients, blood was drawn at the first diagnosis of hyperthyroidism, before any ophthalmopathy symptoms had appeared. Ficoll-Paque density gradient centrifugation was used to isolate PBMCs from 8.5 to 10 ml of fresh peripheral blood. Patients classed as progressors first received a Graves' hyperthyroidism diagnosis and then went on to develop ophthalmopathy during follow-up. Total RNA was extracted with Trizol reagent, and quality was checked on an Agilent 2100 Bioanalyzer. From the cysteine up to the phenylalanine, the CDR3 has a length of 15 residues. The entry retains the CDR3 DNA only, 45 bases that are in frame from base 1. Trimming leaves V shorter by 8 bases and J shorter by 3 bases, with the junction holding 12 bases beyond the gene matches. The germline V gene specifies MNHEY as CDR1 and SVGEGT as CDR2.

The TCR beta CDR3 regions were amplified from RNA transcripts. The first round of RT-PCR for the TCR CDR3 was performed with the HTBI primer set and the Qiagen OneStep RT-PCR kit. A second multiplex PCR round built the libraries, followed by size selection and purification. Libraries were sequenced paired-end with 100 bp reads on an Illumina HiSeq2000. The authors' analysis ran thus. SOAPnuke was used to process the raw data, removing reads that contained adapters or uncalled bases, had a mean Phred below 15, or lacked an exact match to the constant primer or identifier. High-quality paired reads were merged with COPE v1.2.5, and unique nucleotide sequences were defined as clonotypes. MiTCR v1.1 was used to align the clonotypes against IMGT TRBV, TRBD and TRBJ reference segments. The analysis was restricted to V-J combinations with a frequency above 0.0001, which together covered 99.2% of the repertoires. The TCS score was defined as F50 (clonal expansion) divided by E x V (chaos), with BLOSUM62-based TCRdist calculated between CDR3 peptides within each V-J. Welch's t-statistics and random forest reduced several hundred V-J features to roughly 13, which were used in a naive Bayes classifier (R e1071). TCRdb cleaned the public reads at Q25 with fastp, built clones with MiXCR and kept in-frame beta chains. Rows are unified per CDR3 protein, each entry keeping the most common DNA and genes. The V and J calls shown here were made by TCRdb, not taken from the authors' results. The sample includes under 750,000 distinct CDR3 sequences, with under 20% observed a single time. The biggest ten clones account for 16% of the sample.

Details on this clonotype: Its antigen remains undetermined. The record has no base qualities; no much larger clone is one base away.

The chain is assembled from TRBV6-2 or TRBV6-3 and TRBJ1-2; 7 bases in the middle match TRBD1. This receptor was obtained from a woman aged 45-60 years with Graves' hyperthyroidism that later progressed to Graves' ophthalmopathy. Input material: blood. CDR3 loop: CASHIGGPSYYGYTF. The sequence in DNA is TGTGCCAGCCACATAGGGGGCCCGAGTTACTATGGCTACACCTTC.